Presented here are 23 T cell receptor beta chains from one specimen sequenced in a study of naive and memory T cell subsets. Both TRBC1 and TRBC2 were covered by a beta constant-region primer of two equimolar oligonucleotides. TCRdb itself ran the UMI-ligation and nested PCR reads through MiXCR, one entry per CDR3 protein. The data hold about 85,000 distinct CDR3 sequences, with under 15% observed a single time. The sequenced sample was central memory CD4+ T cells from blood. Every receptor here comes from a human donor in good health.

CDR3 protein: CASSLLGEQYF. CDR3 in DNA: TGTGCCAGCAGTTTATTAGGCGAGCAGTACTTC. The chain is built from TRBV12-3 or TRBV12-4 and TRBJ2-7; no reliable D call. The V gene lost 2 bases and the J gene lost 6 bases, with 5 bases spanning the gap. The CDR3 is made up of 11 amino acids.

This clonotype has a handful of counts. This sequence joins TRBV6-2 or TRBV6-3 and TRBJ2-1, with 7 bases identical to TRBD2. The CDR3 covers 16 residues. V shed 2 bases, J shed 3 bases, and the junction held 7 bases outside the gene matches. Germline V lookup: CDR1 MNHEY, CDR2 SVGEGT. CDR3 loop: CASSYGGGSGYNEQFF. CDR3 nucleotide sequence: TGTGCCAGCAGTTACGGAGGCGGGAGTGGCTACAATGAGCAGTTCTTC.

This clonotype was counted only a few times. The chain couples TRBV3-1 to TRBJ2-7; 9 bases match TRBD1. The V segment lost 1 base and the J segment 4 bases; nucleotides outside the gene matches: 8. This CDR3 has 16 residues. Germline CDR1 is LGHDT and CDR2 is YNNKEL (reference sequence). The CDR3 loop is CASSQVEGQGFYEQYF. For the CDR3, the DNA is TGTGCCAGCAGCCAAGTGGAGGGACAGGGCTTTTACGAGCAGTACTTC.

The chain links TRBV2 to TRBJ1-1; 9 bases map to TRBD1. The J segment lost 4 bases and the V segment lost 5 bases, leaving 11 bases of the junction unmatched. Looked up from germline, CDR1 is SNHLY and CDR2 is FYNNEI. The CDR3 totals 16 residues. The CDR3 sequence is CASSSRDRAWRTEAFF. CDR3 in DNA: TGTGCCAGCAGTAGCCGGGACAGGGCTTGGCGCACTGAAGCTTTCTTT.

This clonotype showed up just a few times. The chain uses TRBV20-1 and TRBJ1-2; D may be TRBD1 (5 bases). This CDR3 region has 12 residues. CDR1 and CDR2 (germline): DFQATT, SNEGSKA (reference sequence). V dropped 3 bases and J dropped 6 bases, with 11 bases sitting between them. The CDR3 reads CSASSQGHGYTF. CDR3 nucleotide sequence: TGCAGTGCTAGCTCCCAGGGACATGGCTACACCTTC.

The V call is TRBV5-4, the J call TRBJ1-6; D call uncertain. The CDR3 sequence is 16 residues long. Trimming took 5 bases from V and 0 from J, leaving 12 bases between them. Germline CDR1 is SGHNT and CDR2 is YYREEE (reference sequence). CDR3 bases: TGTGCCAGCAGTCCCGACGGGAGCTCCTATAATTCACCCCTCCACTTT. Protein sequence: CASSPDGSSYNSPLHF.

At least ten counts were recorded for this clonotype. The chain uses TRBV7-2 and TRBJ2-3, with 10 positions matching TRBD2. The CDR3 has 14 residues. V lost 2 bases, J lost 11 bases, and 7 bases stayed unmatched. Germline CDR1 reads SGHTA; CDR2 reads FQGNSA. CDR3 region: CASSLWLTSGLQYF. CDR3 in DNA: TGTGCCAGCAGCTTATGGTTGACTAGCGGGCTGCAGTATTTT. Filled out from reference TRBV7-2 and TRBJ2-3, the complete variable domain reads GAGVSQSPSNKVTEKGKDVELRCDPISGHTALYWYRQSLGQGLEFLIYFQGNSAPDKSGLPSDRFSAERTGGSVSTLTIQRTQQEDSAVYLCASSLWLTSGLQYFGPGTRLTVL.

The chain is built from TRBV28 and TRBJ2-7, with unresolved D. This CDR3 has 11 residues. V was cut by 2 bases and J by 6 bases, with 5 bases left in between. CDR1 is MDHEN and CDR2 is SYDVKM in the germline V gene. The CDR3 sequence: CASSLRSEQYF. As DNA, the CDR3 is TGTGCCAGCAGTTTACGGTCCGAGCAGTACTTC.

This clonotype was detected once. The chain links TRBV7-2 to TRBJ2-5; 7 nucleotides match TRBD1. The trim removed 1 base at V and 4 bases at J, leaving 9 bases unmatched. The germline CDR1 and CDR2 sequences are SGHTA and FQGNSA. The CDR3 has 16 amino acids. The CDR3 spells CASSLGSRTGRETQYF. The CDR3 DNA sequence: TGTGCCAGCAGCTTAGGGTCCCGGACAGGTCGAGAGACCCAGTACTTC.

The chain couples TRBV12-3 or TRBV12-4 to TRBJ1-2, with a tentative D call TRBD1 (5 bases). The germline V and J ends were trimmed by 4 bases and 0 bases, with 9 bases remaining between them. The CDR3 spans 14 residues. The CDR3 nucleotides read TGTGCCAGCAGTTCCGGACATTCTAACTATGGCTACACCTTC. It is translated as CASSSGHSNYGYTF.

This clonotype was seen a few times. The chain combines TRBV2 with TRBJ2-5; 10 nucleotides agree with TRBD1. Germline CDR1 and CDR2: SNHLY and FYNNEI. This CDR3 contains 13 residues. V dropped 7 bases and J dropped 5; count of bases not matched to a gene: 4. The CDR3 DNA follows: TGTGCCAGCACTGCGGACAGGGGGGAGACCCAGTACTTC. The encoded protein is CASTADRGETQYF.

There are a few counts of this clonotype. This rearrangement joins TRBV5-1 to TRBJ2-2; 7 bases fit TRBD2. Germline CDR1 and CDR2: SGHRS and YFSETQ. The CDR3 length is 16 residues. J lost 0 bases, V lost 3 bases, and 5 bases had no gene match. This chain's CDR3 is CASSSAGSANTGELFF. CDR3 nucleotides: TGCGCCAGCAGCTCAGCGGGAAGCGCGAACACCGGGGAGCTGTTTTTT.

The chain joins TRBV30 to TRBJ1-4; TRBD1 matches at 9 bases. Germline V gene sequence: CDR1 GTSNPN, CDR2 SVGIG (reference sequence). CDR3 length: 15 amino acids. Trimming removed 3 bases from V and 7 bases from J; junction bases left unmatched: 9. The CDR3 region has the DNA TGTGCCTGGAGCCCCGACGACAGGGGGGGTGAAAAACTGTTTTTT. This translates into CAWSPDDRGGEKLFF.

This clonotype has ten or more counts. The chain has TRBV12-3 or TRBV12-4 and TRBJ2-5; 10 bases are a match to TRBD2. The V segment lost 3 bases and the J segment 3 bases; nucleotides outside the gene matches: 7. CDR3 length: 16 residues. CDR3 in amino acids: CASSLASGSRKETQYF. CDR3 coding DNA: TGTGCCAGCAGTTTGGCTAGCGGGAGTAGAAAAGAGACCCAGTACTTC.

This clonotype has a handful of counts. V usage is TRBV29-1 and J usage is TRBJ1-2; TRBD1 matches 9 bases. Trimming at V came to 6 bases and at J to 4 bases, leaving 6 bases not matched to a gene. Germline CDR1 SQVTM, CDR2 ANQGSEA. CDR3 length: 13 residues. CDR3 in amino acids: CSVRQGGGYGYTF. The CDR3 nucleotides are TGCAGCGTACGACAGGGGGGGGGCTATGGCTACACCTTC.

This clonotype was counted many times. The CDR3 loop reads CASSPLGRDGYTF. The DNA for the CDR3 is TGTGCCAGCAGTCCCTTGGGGAGGGATGGCTACACCTTC. V gene TRBV6-1 combines with J gene TRBJ1-2; the D is unclear. The V and J ends lost 5 bases and 6 bases respectively, with 13 bases between them. CDR1 MNHNS and CDR2 SASEGT come from the germline V gene. This CDR3 is 13 amino acids long.

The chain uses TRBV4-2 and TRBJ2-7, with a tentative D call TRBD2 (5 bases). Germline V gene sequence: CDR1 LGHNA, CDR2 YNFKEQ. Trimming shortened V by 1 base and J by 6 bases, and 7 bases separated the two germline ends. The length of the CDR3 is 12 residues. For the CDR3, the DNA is TGTGCCAGCAGCCAAGTAGGAGGCGAGCAGTACTTC. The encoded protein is CASSQVGGEQYF.

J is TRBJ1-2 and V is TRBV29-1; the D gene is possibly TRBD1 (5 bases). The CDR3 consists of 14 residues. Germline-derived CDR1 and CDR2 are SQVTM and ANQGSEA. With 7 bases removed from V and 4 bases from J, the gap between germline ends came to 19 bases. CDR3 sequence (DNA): TGCAGCGCTGGGGGAGGTGGGCTTTTCTATGGCTACACCTTC. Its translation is CSAGGGGLFYGYTF.

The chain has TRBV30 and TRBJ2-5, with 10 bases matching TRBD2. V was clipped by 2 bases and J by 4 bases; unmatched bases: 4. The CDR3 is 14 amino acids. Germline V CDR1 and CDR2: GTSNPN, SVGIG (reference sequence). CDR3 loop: CAWSTSGTRETQYF. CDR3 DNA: TGTGCCTGGAGTACTAGCGGGACACGAGAGACCCAGTACTTC. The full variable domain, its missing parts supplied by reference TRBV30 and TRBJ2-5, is SQTIHQWPATLVQPVGSPLSLECTVEGTSNPNLYWYRQAAGRGLQLLFYSVGIGQISSEVPQNLSASRPQDRQFILSSKKLLLSDSGFYLCAWSTSGTRETQYFGPGTRLLVL.

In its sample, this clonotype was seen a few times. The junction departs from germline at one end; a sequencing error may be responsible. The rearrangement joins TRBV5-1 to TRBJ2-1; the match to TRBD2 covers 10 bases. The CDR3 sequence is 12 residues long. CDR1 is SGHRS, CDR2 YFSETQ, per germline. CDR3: CASSREREGGVF. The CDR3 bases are TGCGCCAGCAGCCGTGAGCGGGAGGGTGGGGTCTTC.

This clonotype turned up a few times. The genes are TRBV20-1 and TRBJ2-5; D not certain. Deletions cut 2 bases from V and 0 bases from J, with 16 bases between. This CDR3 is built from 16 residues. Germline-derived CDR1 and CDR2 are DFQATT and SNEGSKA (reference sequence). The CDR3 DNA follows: TGCAGTGCTAGATCGAATTCTCGAGCTTACCAAGAGACCCAGTACTTC. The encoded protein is CSARSNSRAYQETQYF.

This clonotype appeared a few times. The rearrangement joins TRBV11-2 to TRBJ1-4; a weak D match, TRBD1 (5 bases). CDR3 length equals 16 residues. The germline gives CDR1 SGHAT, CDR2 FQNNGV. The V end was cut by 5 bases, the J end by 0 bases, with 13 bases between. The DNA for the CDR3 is TGTGCCAGCAGCCCGAGGCGGGGGACAACTAATGAAAAACTGTTTTTT. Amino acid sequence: CASSPRRGTTNEKLFF.

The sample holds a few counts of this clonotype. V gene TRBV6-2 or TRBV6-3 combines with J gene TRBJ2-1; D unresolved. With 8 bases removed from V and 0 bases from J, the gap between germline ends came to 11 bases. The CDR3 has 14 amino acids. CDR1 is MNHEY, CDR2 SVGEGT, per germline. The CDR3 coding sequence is TGTGCCAGCCTAGACGCCAGCTCCTACAATGAGCAGTTCTTC. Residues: CASLDASSYNEQFF.